The 12 T cell receptor beta chains below were found in one sample sequenced in a study of blood T cell repertoires in COVID-19. The table came from immunoSEQ multiplex PCR; TCRdb's copy has only in-frame clones and leaves some out. The sample carries 300,000 or so clones, roughly 84% recorded once. The specimen was peripheral blood. Receptors originate from a man aged 50 or older with active or convalescent COVID-19.

The gene calls are TRBV2 and TRBJ2-3; 11 nucleotides align to TRBD2. Per the germline V gene, CDR1 is SNHLY and CDR2 is FYNNEI. The CDR3 runs to 13 residues. J gave up 3 bases and V 11 bases, and 4 bases lay outside the gene matches. The CDR3 sequence is CAGRTSGTDTQYF. The CDR3 region has the DNA TGTGCCGGTCGGACTAGCGGGACAGATACGCAGTATTTT. The entire variable domain, with the rest obtained from reference TRBV2 and TRBJ2-3, is as follows: EPEVTQTPSHQVTQMGQEVILRCVPISNHLYFYWYRQILGQKVEFLVSFYNNEISEKSEIFDDQFSVERPDGSNFTLKIRSTKLEDSAMYFCAGRTSGTDTQYFGPGTRLTVL.

The V and J genes are TRBV2 and TRBJ2-3, with TRBD2 matching 8 bases. This CDR3 is built from 13 residues. Germline V gives CDR1 SNHLY, CDR2 FYNNEI. V was clipped by 4 bases and J by 9 bases; unmatched bases: 6. The CDR3 region has the DNA TGTGCCAGCAGTGTAGACTTAGCGGGGACGCAGTATTTT. Translating gives CASSVDLAGTQYF.

The V and J genes are TRBV14 and TRBJ2-5, with D maybe TRBD1 (6 bases). CDR1 and CDR2 from the germline V gene are SGHDN and FVKESK. This CDR3 spans 19 amino acids. V gave up 1 base and J gave up 9 bases, with 30 bases separating them. This CDR3 reads CASSQAPQFWVGGQGPQYF. Written as DNA, the CDR3 is TGTGCCAGCAGCCAAGCCCCTCAGTTTTGGGTGGGCGGCCAGGGGCCCCAGTACTTC.

This chain joins TRBV2 and TRBJ1-5; D uncertain. This CDR3 is built from 14 residues. Between the trimmed V and J ends, which lost 3 bases and 3 bases, there was a span of 9 bases. Germline CDR1 reads SNHLY; CDR2 reads FYNNEI. CDR3 DNA sequence: TGTGCCAGCAGTGAGTCGCGGCTCAATCAGCCCCAGCATTTT. Amino acid sequence: CASSESRLNQPQHF.

About this clone: Other DNA sequences within the sample encode an identical CDR3. For the CDR3, the DNA is TGTGCCAGCAGCGTAGCTACGGGTACCGGGGAGCTGTTTTTT. It translates to CASSVATGTGELFF. The genes are TRBV9 and TRBJ2-2; D is undetermined. Germline CDR1 SGDLS, CDR2 YYNGEE. Trimming left V 0 bases short and J 5 bases short, with 8 bases between. The CDR3 length is 14 residues.

V and J are TRBV6-2 or TRBV6-3 and TRBJ2-5; D is perhaps TRBD2 (5 bases). V dropped 0 bases and J dropped 7 bases, with 12 bases sitting between them. CDR1 is MNHEY and CDR2 is SVGEGT in the germline V gene. There are 14 residues in the CDR3. Written as DNA, the CDR3 is TGTGCCAGCAGTTACTCGATGGTCGGAGGGACCCAGTACTTC. Its translation is CASSYSMVGGTQYF.

V is TRBV18 and J is TRBJ2-7; D remains unclear. This CDR3 is 13 amino acids long. V was cut by 5 bases and J by 0 bases, with 8 bases left in between. Germline loops: CDR1 KGHSH, CDR2 LQKENI. Here the CDR3 reads CASSEANSYEQYF. In DNA form, the CDR3 reads TGTGCCAGCTCAGAGGCGAACTCCTACGAGCAGTACTTC.

The sample holds one count of this clone. The V and J genes are TRBV7-9 and TRBJ2-1; possible D gene TRBD2, 5 bases. CDR1 is SEHNR and CDR2 is FQNEAQ in the germline V gene (reference sequence). V lost 3 bases, J lost 4 bases, and 7 bases lay in between. The CDR3 runs 13 residues. The CDR3 DNA is TGTGCCAGCAGCTTTACTAGTTACAATGAGCAGTTCTTC. Translated, it gives CASSFTSYNEQFF.

The rearrangement links TRBV5-1 to TRBJ2-2; D is possibly TRBD1 (6 bases). V was trimmed by 4 bases and J by 4 bases, leaving 17 bases between them. The germline CDR1 and CDR2 sequences are SGHRS and YFSETQ. The CDR3 is 16 amino acids. CDR3 in DNA: TGCGCCAGCAGCCTGGATTCAGGGGCCGGCACCGGGGAGCTGTTTTTT. This codes for CASSLDSGAGTGELFF.

The J gene is TRBJ2-2, the V gene TRBV5-1; D may be TRBD1 (6 bases). This CDR3 region has 15 residues. Trimming took off 3 bases at V and 3 bases at J, with 12 bases between the two ends. Germline V lookup: CDR1 SGHRS, CDR2 YFSETQ. The CDR3 nucleotides are TGCGCCAGCAGCTCACAGGGCCCTGACACCGGGGAGCTGTTTTTT. This codes for CASSSQGPDTGELFF.

The chain combines TRBV19 with TRBJ1-1; D remains unclear. With 4 bases removed from V and 0 bases from J, the gap between germline ends came to 9 bases. CDR1 LNHDA and CDR2 SQIVND come from the germline V gene (reference sequence). The CDR3 extends over 14 amino acids. The DNA for the CDR3 is TGTGCCAGTAGTAGAGGGCGTCTGAACACTGAAGCTTTCTTT. Translating it yields CASSRGRLNTEAFF.

This chain connects TRBV19 to TRBJ2-7; 9 bases fit TRBD1. Trimming removed 5 bases from V and 4 bases from J; junction bases left unmatched: 6. This CDR3 spans 14 amino acids. Germline loops: CDR1 LNHDA, CDR2 SQIVND (reference sequence). The chain's CDR3 is CASSADRGYYEQYF. The CDR3 DNA reads as TGTGCCAGTAGTGCCGACAGGGGGTATTACGAGCAGTACTTC.